A selection of T cell receptor beta chains follows, all from one sample in a study of T cell changes during pregnancy in multiple sclerosis. Sequencing was performed with immunoSEQ multiplex PCR; in TCRdb, only in-frame clones are kept and a portion is missing. The data hold about 40,000 clones, with roughly 91% observed a single time. Sequences were derived from CD8+ T cells from peripheral blood mononuclear cells, sampled before pregnancy. Receptors were obtained from a female donor with multiple sclerosis, enrolled in a pregnancy study. CDR3s include the opening cysteine and the closing phenylalanine or tryptophan. D genes are given only for firm matches. A row's size may be missing; if present it is once, few, many or a size class.

clone_size d_call j_call v_call cdr3_aa cdr3_nt
. TRBD2 TRBJ2-7 TRBV10-3 CAISESPAGGPDEQYF TGTGCCATCAGTGAGTCCCCGGCGGGAGGGCCAGACGAGCAGTACTTC
. . TRBJ1-5 TRBV28 CASRTRQASNQPQHF TGTGCCAGCAGAACCCGACAGGCTAGCAATCAGCCCCAGCATTTT
. TRBD1 TRBJ1-2 TRBV2 CASSEGQGRGYTF TGTGCCAGCAGTGAGGGACAGGGTCGTGGCTACACCTTC
. . TRBJ2-6 TRBV19 CASTLRGSGANVLTF TGTGCCAGCACCCTAAGGGGTTCTGGGGCCAACGTCCTGACTTTC
. TRBD2 TRBJ2-7 TRBV9 CASSAPAAGGGVQYF TGTGCCAGCAGCGCTCCCGCAGCGGGAGGGGGGGTGCAGTACTTC
. . TRBJ1-3 TRBV27 CASSLSQGIGNTIYF TGTGCCAGCAGTTTATCGCAGGGGATTGGAAACACCATATATTTT
once . TRBJ2-7 TRBV4-1 CASSQRGDNSYEQYF TGCGCCAGCAGCCAAAGGGGTGATAATAGCTACGAGCAGTACTTC
medium-sized TRBD1 TRBJ2-3 TRBV6-1 CASSEGTGHTDTQYF TGTGCCAGCAGTGAAGGGACAGGGCACACAGATACGCAGTATTTT
. TRBD1 TRBJ1-5 TRBV28 CASSSGQGISKPQHF TGTGCCAGCAGTTCGGGACAGGGGATTTCAAAGCCCCAGCATTTT
. . TRBJ2-1 TRBV11-2 CASTLGLAGSYNEQFF TGTGCCAGCACCCTGGGGTTGGCGGGGAGCTACAATGAGCAGTTCTTC
. TRBD1 TRBJ2-2 TRBV7-9 CASSTPGTGNTGELFF TGTGCCAGCAGCACCCCCGGGACAGGGAACACCGGGGAGCTGTTTTTT
few TRBD1 TRBJ2-1 TRBV7-9 CASSGHRGSSYNEQFF TGTGCCAGCAGCGGGCACAGGGGAAGCTCCTACAATGAGCAGTTCTTC
. TRBD1 TRBJ1-2 TRBV6-1 CASSESRDRYGYTF TGTGCCAGCAGTGAATCCCGGGACAGATATGGCTACACCTTC
. . TRBJ1-1 TRBV2 CASSESPGTMNTEAFF TGTGCCAGCAGTGAGTCTCCCGGGACTATGAACACTGAAGCTTTCTTT
. TRBD1 TRBJ1-2 TRBV9 CASSVGQGGVGYTF TGTGCCAGCAGCGTCGGACAGGGGGGGGTCGGCTACACCTTC
once TRBD2 TRBJ2-5 TRBV5-4 CASSFGGAGEQYF TGTGCCAGCAGCTTCGGGGGGGCCGGGGAGCAGTACTTC
. TRBD2 TRBJ2-1 TRBV19 CASSITAGTRLYNEQFF TGTGCCAGTAGTATTACTGCCGGGACTAGACTCTACAATGAGCAGTTCTTC
. TRBD1 TRBJ2-7 TRBV19 CASSIGQGDPYEQYF TGTGCCAGTAGTATAGGACAGGGGGACCCCTACGAGCAGTACTTC
. . TRBJ1-2 TRBV4-2 CASSPRAASNGGYTF TGTGCCAGCAGCCCTCGCGCCGCGAGTAACGGTGGCTACACCTTC
once . TRBJ2-1 TRBV2 CASSEPPEGSYNEQFF TGTGCCAGCAGTGAACCTCCCGAGGGTAGCTACAATGAGCAGTTCTTC
. . TRBJ2-1 TRBV4-3 CASSQDERASSYNEQFF TGCGCCAGCAGCCAAGATGAGCGGGCGAGCTCCTACAATGAGCAGTTCTTC